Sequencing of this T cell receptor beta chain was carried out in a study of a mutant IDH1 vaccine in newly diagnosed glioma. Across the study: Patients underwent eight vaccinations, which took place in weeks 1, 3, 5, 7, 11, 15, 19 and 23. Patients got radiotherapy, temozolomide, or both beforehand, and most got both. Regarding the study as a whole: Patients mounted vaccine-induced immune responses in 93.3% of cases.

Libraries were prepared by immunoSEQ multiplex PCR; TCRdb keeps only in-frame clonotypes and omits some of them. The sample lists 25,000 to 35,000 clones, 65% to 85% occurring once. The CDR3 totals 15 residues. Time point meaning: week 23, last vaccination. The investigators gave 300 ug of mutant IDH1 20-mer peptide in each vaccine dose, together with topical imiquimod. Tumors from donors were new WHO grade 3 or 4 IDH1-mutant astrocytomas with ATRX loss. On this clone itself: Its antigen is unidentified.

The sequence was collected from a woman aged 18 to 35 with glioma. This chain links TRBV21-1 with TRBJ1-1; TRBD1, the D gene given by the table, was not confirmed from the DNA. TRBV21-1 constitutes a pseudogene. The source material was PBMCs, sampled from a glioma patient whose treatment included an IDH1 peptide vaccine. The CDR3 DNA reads TGTGCCAGCAGCAAAGAGTCCCAGGTCAACACTGAAGCTTTCTTT. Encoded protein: CASSKESQVNTEAFF.